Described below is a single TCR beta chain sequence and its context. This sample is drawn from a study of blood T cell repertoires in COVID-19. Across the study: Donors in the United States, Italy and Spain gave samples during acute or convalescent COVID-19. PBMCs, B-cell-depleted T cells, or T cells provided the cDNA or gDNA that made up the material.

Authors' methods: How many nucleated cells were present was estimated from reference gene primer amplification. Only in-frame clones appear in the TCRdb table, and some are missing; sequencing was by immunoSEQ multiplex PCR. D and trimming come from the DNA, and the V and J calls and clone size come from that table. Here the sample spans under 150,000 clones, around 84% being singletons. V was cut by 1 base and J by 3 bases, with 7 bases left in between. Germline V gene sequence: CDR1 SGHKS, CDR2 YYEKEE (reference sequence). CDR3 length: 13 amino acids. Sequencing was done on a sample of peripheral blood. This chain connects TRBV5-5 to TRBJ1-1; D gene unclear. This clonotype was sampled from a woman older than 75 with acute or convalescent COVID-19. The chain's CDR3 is CASSLSLYTEAFF. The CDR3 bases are TGTGCCAGCAGCTTGTCCCTTTACACTGAAGCTTTCTTT.